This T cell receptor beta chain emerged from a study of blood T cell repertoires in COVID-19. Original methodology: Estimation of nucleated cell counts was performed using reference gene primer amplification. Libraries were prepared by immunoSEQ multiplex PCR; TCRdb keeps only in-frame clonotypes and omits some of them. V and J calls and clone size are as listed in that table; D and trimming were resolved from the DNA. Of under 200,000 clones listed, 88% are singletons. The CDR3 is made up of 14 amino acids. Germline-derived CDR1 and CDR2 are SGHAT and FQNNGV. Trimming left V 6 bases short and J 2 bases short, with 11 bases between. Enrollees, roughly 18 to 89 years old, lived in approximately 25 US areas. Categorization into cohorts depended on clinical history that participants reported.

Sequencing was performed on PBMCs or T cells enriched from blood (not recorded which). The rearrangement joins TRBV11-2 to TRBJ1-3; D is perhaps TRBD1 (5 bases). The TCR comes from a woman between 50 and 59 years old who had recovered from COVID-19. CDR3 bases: TGTGCCAGCAGTTATGGGGGGGCTGGAAACACCATATATTTT. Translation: CASSYGGAGNTIYF.